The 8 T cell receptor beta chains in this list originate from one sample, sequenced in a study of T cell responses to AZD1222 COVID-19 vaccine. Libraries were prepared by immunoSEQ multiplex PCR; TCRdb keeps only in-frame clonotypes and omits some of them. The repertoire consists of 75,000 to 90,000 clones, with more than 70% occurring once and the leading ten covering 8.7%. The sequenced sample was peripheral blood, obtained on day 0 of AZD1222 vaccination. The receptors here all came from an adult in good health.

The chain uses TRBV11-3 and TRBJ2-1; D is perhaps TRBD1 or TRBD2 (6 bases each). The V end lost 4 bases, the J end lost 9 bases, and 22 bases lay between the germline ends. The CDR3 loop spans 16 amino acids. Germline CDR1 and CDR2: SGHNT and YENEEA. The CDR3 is CASSSGAGGPSTEQFF. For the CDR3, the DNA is TGTGCCAGCAGCTCAGGGGCTGGAGGGCCTAGTACTGAGCAGTTCTTC.

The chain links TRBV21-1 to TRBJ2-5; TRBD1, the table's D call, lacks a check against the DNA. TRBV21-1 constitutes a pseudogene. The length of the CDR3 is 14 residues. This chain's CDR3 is CASSGDRSNQTQYF. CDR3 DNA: TGTGCCAGCAGCGGCGACAGGAGCAATCAGACCCAGTACTTC.

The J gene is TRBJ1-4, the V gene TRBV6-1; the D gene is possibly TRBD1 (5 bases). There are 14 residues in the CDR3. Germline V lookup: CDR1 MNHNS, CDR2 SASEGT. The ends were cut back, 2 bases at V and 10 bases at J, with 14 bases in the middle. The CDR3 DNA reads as TGTGCCAGCAGTGAACTAGCGGGGGTTGTAAAACTGTTTTTT. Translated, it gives CASSELAGVVKLFF.

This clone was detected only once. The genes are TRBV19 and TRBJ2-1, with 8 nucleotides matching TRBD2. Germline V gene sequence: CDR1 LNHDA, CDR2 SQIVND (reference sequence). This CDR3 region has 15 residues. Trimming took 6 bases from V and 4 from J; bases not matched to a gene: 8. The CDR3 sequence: CASRRTSSVYNEQFF. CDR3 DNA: TGTGCCAGTAGGAGGACTAGCAGTGTTTACAATGAGCAGTTCTTC. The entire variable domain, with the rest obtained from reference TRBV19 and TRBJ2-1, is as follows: DGGITQSPKYLFRKEGQNVTLSCEQNLNHDAMYWYRQDPGQGLRLIYYSQIVNDFQKGDIAEGYSVSREKKESFPLTVTSAQKNPTAFYLCASRRTSSVYNEQFFGPGTRLTVL.

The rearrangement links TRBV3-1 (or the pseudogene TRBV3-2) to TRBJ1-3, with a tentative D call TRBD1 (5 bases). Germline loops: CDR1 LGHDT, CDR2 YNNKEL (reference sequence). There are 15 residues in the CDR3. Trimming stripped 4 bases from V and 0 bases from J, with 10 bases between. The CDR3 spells CASSLGTSSGNTIYF. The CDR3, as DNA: TGTGCCAGCAGCCTCGGGACTTCCTCTGGAAACACCATATATTTT.

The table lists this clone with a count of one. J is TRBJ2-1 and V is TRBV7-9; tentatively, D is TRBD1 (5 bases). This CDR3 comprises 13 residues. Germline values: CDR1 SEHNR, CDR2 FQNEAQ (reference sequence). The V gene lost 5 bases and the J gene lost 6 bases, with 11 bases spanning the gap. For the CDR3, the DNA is TGTGCCAGCAGCCGAGACAGCTCCAATGAGCAGTTCTTC. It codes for CASSRDSSNEQFF.

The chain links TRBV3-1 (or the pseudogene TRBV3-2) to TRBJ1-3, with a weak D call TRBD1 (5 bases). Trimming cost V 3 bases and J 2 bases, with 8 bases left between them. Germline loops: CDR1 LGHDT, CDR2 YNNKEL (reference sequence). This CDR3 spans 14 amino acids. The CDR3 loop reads CASSHLGPGNTIYF. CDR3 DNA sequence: TGTGCCAGCAGCCACCTGGGGCCTGGAAACACCATATATTTT.

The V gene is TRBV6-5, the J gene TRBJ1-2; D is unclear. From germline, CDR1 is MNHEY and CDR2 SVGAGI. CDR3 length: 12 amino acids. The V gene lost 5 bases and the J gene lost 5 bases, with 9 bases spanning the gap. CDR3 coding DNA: TGTGCCAGCAGTCCAGGTGTATATGGCTACACCTTC. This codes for CASSPGVYGYTF.